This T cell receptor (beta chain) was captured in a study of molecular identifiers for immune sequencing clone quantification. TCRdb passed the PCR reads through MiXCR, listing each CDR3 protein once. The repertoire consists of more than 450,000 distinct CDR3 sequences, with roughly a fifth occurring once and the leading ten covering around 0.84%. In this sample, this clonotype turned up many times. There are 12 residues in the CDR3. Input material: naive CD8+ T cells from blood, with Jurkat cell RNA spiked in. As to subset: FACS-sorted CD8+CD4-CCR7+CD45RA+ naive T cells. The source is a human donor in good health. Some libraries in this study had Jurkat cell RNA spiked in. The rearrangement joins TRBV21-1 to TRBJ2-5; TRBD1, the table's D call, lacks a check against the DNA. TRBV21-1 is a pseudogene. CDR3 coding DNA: TGTGCCAACCTCTTGGGGGGAGAGACCCAGTACTTC. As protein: CANLLGGETQYF.